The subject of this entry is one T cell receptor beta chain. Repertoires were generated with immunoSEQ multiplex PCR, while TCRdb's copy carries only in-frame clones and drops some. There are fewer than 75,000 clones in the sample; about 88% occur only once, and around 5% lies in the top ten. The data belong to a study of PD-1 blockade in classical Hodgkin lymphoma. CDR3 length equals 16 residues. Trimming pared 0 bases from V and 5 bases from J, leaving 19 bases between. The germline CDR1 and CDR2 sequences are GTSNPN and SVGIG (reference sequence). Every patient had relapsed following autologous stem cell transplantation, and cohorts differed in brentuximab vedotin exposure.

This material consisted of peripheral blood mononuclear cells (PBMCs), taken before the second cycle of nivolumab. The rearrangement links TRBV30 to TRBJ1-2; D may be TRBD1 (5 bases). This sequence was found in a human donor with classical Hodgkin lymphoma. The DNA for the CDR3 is TGTGCCTGGAGTGTACTTGTCCCAGGGCGAGGATATGGCTACACCTTC. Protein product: CAWSVLVPGRGYGYTF.